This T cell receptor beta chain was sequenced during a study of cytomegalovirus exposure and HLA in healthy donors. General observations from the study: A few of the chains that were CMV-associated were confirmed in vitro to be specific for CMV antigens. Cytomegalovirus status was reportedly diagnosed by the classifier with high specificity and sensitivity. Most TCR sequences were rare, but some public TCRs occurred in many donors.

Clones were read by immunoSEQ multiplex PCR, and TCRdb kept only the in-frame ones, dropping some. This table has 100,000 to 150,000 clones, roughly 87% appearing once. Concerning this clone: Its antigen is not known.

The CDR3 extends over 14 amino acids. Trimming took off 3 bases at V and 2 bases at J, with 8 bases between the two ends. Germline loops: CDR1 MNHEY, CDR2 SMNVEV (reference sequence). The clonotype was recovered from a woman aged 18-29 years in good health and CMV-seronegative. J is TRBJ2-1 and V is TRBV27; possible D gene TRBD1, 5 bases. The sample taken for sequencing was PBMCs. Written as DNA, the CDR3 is TGTGCCAGCAGTTTGAGGACACCCTACAATGAGCAGTTCTTC. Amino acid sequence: CASSLRTPYNEQFF.